This T cell receptor beta chain was recovered during a study of vaccination and CD4 T cells after COVID-19 (dated by TCRdb to the early 2020s). For context, the study as a whole: In the convalescent cohort there were six males and four females, among whom were two Hispanic individuals, seven Caucasians, two Asians and one multiracial person. Each participant got two doses of either the Pfizer-BioNTech BNT162b2 vaccine (n=8) or the Moderna mRNA-1273 vaccine (n=2). Post-COVID blood samples were collected from convalescent patients a median of around 96 days after diagnosis, with a range of about 30 to 180 days. The time from the second vaccine dose to post-vaccine blood sampling had a median of approximately 72 days and ranged from about 12 to 241 days. Overlapping spike peptide pools from SARS-CoV-2 and from the common cold coronaviruses HCoV-NL63, HCoV-OC43 and HCoV-229E were used as culture stimuli. In control cultures, a CEFX viral epitope pool was used as positive control, an HIV-1 Nef peptide pool was used as negative control, or no peptide was added. In 10 COVID-19 convalescent patients and several infection-naive healthy vaccine recipients, the spike-specific CD4+ TCR repertoire before mRNA vaccination was compared with the repertoire after mRNA vaccination. At the TCR clonotype level, an earlier paper using these donors assessed memory CD4+ T cell crossreactivity between SARS-CoV-2 and common cold coronavirus spike proteins. Results and caveats for the whole study, not just this receptor: The number of convalescent patients in the study was relatively small, and the study did not examine early timepoints following natural infection. Of the vaccine-specific clones in convalescent patients, 304 of 307, or nearly all, reacted only to SARS-CoV-2 spike and did not cross-react with common cold coronaviruses. An increase in the median number of SARS-CoV-2-reactive clonotypes from more than 20 after infection to 35 to 40 after vaccination was observed, but the change was not found to be significant. Among the post-vaccine SARS-CoV-2-reactive clones in convalescent patients, a median about 87% showed up only after vaccination, which suggests vaccine-specific priming.

Reading the label with the study, this specimen's treatment or condition is: approximately nine-day PBMC culture with coronavirus spike peptide pools or control peptides (ViraFEST assay). CD4+ T cells from unexposed donors were collected before the COVID-19 pandemic (2011-2018). To expand antigen-specific T cells with peptide pools and then pick out the expanded clonotypes through TCR sequencing, the study relied on the ViraFEST assay. Each well held around 1.9 million PBMCs cultured with around 10 ug/ml peptide pools in IMDM containing around 5% human AB serum and 10 IU/ml IL-2. On days 3 and 7, half of the culture medium was replaced with fresh IL-2-containing medium. After about 10 days of culture, CD4+ T cells were isolated by negative selection using the EasySep CD4+ T cell isolation kit. Unexposed donor CD4+ T cells were tested for reactivity to SARS-CoV-2 S and N and four common cold coronavirus spike pools, as cell number allowed. Ficoll-Paque Plus gradient centrifugation was used to isolate PBMCs from whole blood, and the isolated PBMCs were then either used fresh or cryopreserved at -140C. Each culture condition was generally run in triplicate wells. Leukapheresis product for the unexposed donors was bought commercially.

Library generation was performed with PCR. TCR sequencing of DNA from cultured CD4+ T cells used the Oncomine TCR Beta short-read assay at the Johns Hopkins FTIC core. Genomic DNA was extracted from the cultured CD4+ T cells with the QIAamp micro DNA kit. Oncomine TCR Beta libraries from cultured CD4+ T cells were pooled using unique dual indexes and sequenced on an Illumina iSeq 100. Per the source publication's procedure: Non-productive sequences were removed, and CDR3s not starting with C, not ending with F or W, or shorter than 7 amino acids were discarded. Antigen-specific clonotypes were identified with the MANAFEST web application by comparing peptide-stimulated wells with reference and other culture wells. Positive clones required FDR below 0.05, an odds ratio above 5, and productive frequency above 0.1% in at least two of three replicate wells. A clonotype was classed as cross-reactive if the clonotype showed significant expansion both in SARS-CoV-2 spike wells and in at least one common cold coronavirus spike condition. Similarity between CDR3 sequences was evaluated in R version 3.6.1 using Levenshtein distances (stringdist) and unrooted phylogenetic trees (ape). TCRdb's own reprocessing of the public reads used fastp at Q25 and MiXCR and kept productive beta chains. One record per CDR3 amino acid sequence lists the most common genes and DNA. These V and J calls derive from TCRdb rather than the authors' analysis. The sample records about 11,000 distinct CDR3 sequences, approximately 37% of which are singletons. Of the sample, about 22% falls within the top ten clones.

V loses 10 bases, J loses 1 base, and the germline ends lie 11 bases apart. Inclusive of the bounding cysteine and phenylalanine, the CDR3 is 14 residues long. Only the CDR3 DNA is retained, 42 bases long and in frame from the first base. The germline V gene encodes CDR1 MNHNS and CDR2 SASEGT. A remark on this clonotype: Its antigen specificity is not known. No per-base quality is available; no much larger clone lies one base away.

The chain is encoded by TRBV6-1 joined to TRBJ2-6, with no D gene named confidently. Sample: CD4+ T cells from blood, cultured in vitro. This TCR derives from a human donor in good health. The CDR3 loop reads CATLEKSGANVLTF. The DNA sequence reads TGTGCCACCCTGGAAAAATCTGGGGCCAACGTCCTGACTTTC.